Below, 24 T cell receptor beta chains from the same sample are listed, as sequenced in a study of cytomegalovirus exposure and HLA in healthy donors. Data came from immunoSEQ multiplex PCR; TCRdb stores just in-frame clones and leaves some out. Of approximately 300,000 clones listed, 86% are singletons. The sample taken for sequencing was PBMCs. The receptors stem from a woman younger than 30 in good health and CMV-seronegative.

The chain uses TRBV27 and TRBJ2-1; the match to TRBD2 covers 8 bases. The CDR3 is made up of 17 amino acids. Trimming cost V 5 bases and J 4 bases; bases outside gene matches: 13. Germline lookup yields CDR1 MNHEY and CDR2 SMNVEV (reference sequence). The CDR3 DNA reads as TGTGCCAGCAGTCTCCCCGCGGGGGGCGGGAAATACAATGAGCAGTTCTTC. It encodes CASSLPAGGGKYNEQFF.

V gene TRBV27 combines with J gene TRBJ2-2; tentatively, D is TRBD2 (6 bases). Germline V CDR1 and CDR2: MNHEY, SMNVEV (reference sequence). CDR3 length: 17 residues. Trimming pared 5 bases from V and 0 bases from J, leaving 16 bases between. This CDR3 is CASSPLMTSTNTGELFF. The CDR3, as DNA: TGTGCCAGCAGTCCTCTGATGACTAGTACGAACACCGGGGAGCTGTTTTTT.

The chain combines TRBV7-8 with TRBJ2-7; D is perhaps TRBD1 (6 bases). Germline lookup yields CDR1 SGHVS and CDR2 FQNEAQ. Trimming shortened V by 8 bases and J by 4 bases, and 15 bases separated the two germline ends. The CDR3 is 13 residues long. The DNA for the CDR3 is TGTGCCAGCTTCCAGGGGTCGACATACGAGCAGTACTTC. Translation gives CASFQGSTYEQYF.

The rearrangement uses TRBV4-3 and TRBJ2-3, with TRBD2 as a possible D gene (6 bases). V was pared by 3 bases and J by 0 bases, with 13 bases between. The germline gives CDR1 LGHNA, CDR2 YSLEER. This CDR3 is built from 16 residues. The CDR3 region has the DNA TGCGCCAGCAGCCAGGCCCCCGGGACTAGCACAGATACGCAGTATTTT. It is translated as CASSQAPGTSTDTQYF.

The genes are TRBV4-2 and TRBJ2-2; D not resolved. V was clipped by 1 base and J by 2 bases, with 5 bases between them. The CDR3 runs 14 residues. Germline-derived CDR1 and CDR2 are LGHNA and YNFKEQ. The chain's CDR3 is CASSQARNTGELFF. The CDR3 DNA follows: TGTGCCAGCAGCCAAGCCAGAAACACCGGGGAGCTGTTTTTT.

Only a few counts were recorded for this clone. The chain carries TRBV6-5 and TRBJ2-5; 10 positions match TRBD1. The CDR3 sequence is 14 residues long. Trimming took 4 bases from V and 5 from J; bases not matched to a gene: 4. Germline V lookup: CDR1 MNHEY, CDR2 SVGAGI. The CDR3 region is CASSSTGGGETQYF. In nucleotides, the CDR3 is TGTGCCAGCAGTTCGACAGGGGGCGGGGAGACCCAGTACTTC.

This clone came up once. V gene TRBV19 combines with J gene TRBJ2-3, with TRBD1 matching over 8 bases. Germline lookup yields CDR1 LNHDA and CDR2 SQIVND (reference sequence). J gave up 4 bases and V 9 bases, and 6 bases lay outside the gene matches. This CDR3 has 13 residues. CDR3 sequence: CASQQGGADTQYF. For the CDR3, the DNA is TGTGCCAGCCAACAGGGGGGCGCAGATACGCAGTATTTT.

This chain uses TRBV9 with TRBJ2-1, with 9 bases fitting TRBD2. The length of the CDR3 is 16 residues. Germline V gene lookup returns CDR1 SGDLS and CDR2 YYNGEE. J gave up 9 bases and V 0 bases, and 10 bases lay outside the gene matches. Here the CDR3 reads CASSVVGASGTGEQFF. The CDR3 bases are TGTGCCAGCAGCGTAGTTGGGGCTAGCGGGACGGGTGAGCAGTTCTTC.

This chain connects TRBV9 to TRBJ2-7; D is perhaps TRBD1 (5 bases). CDR1 is SGDLS, CDR2 YYNGEE, per germline. V lost 3 bases, J lost 1 base, and 11 bases lay in between. CDR3 length: 14 amino acids. The chain's CDR3 is CASSGADRSYEQYF. CDR3 in DNA: TGTGCCAGCAGCGGGGCAGACAGATCCTACGAGCAGTACTTC.

This chain links TRBV29-1 with TRBJ1-1; TRBD1 agrees at 9 bases. Germline V CDR1 and CDR2: SQVTM, ANQGSEA. CDR3 size: 13 residues. The junction had 3 bases not matched to a gene; V was cut back by 6 bases and J by 1 base. CDR3 nucleotide sequence: TGCAGCGTCCAGGACAGGGGGAACACTGAAGCTTTCTTT. Its protein product is CSVQDRGNTEAFF.

This clone has a single count. The chain is built from TRBV11-1 and TRBJ2-4; TRBD1 matches 9 bases. CDR3 length equals 13 residues. Trimming took 4 bases from V and 6 from J; bases not matched to a gene: 1. Germline V gives CDR1 SGHAT, CDR2 FQDESV (reference sequence). The CDR3 loop is CASSSGQGNIQYF. The CDR3 DNA reads as TGTGCCAGCAGCTCGGGACAGGGAAACATTCAGTACTTC.

V is TRBV9 and J is TRBJ2-2; TRBD2 matches at 8 bases. CDR1 is SGDLS, CDR2 YYNGEE, per germline. The CDR3 consists of 17 residues. Trimming took 0 bases from V and 2 from J; bases not matched to a gene: 6. CDR3 loop: CASSVEGGRPNTGELFF. The CDR3 DNA follows: TGTGCCAGCAGCGTAGAGGGCGGGAGGCCTAACACCGGGGAGCTGTTTTTT. Full variable domain (rest looked up from reference TRBV9 and TRBJ2-2): DSGVTQTPKHLITATGQRVTLRCSPRSGDLSVYWYQQSLDQGLQFLIQYYNGEERAKGNILERFSAQQFPDLHSELNLSSLELGDSALYFCASSVEGGRPNTGELFFGEGSRLTVL.

The chain joins TRBV10-3 to TRBJ2-7; TRBD1 matches at 9 bases. This CDR3 comprises 14 residues. Losses at the gene ends were 0 bases for V and 5 bases for J; bases not matched to a gene: 2. Looked up from germline, CDR1 is ENHRY and CDR2 is SYGVKD. The CDR3 here is CAISESTGGNEQYF. CDR3 in DNA: TGTGCCATCAGTGAGTCGACAGGGGGGAACGAGCAGTACTTC.

This clone was counted a single time. V gene TRBV18 combines with J gene TRBJ1-2; D gene unclear. Germline CDR1 KGHSH, CDR2 LQKENI. V lost 2 bases and J lost 0, with 10 bases in between. The CDR3 sequence is 15 residues long. CDR3 DNA: TGTGCCAGCTCACCAGAGTCCCAACCTAACTATGGCTACACCTTC. The encoded protein is CASSPESQPNYGYTF. Full variable domain (outside the CDR3, taken from reference TRBV18 and TRBJ1-2): NAGVMQNPRHLVRRRGQEARLRCSPMKGHSHVYWYRQLPEEGLKFMVYLQKENIIDESGMPKERFSAEFPKEGPSILRIQQVVRGDSAAYFCASSPESQPNYGYTFGSGTRLTVV.

The genes are TRBV29-1 and TRBJ2-2; a weak D match, TRBD2 (5 bases). The CDR3 covers 13 residues. V was cut by 5 bases and J by 2 bases, with 9 bases left in between. Per the germline V gene, CDR1 is SQVTM and CDR2 is ANQGSEA. CDR3 sequence (DNA): TGCAGCGTTATGAGGGAAAACACCGGGGAGCTGTTTTTT. Translation gives CSVMRENTGELFF.

The V and J genes are TRBV2 and TRBJ2-7; D perhaps matches TRBD1 (6 bases). CDR1 is SNHLY and CDR2 is FYNNEI in the germline V gene. This CDR3 comprises 14 residues. The V end was cut by 6 bases, the J end by 7 bases, with 19 bases between. The CDR3 is CASRPGTPAREQYF. CDR3 nucleotide sequence: TGTGCCAGCAGGCCCGGGACACCCGCCCGGGAGCAGTACTTC.

The DNA for the CDR3 is TGCGCCAGCAGCTTGGACGGGACTAGCGGGACTTACGAGCAGTACTTC. Encoded protein: CASSLDGTSGTYEQYF. This chain joins TRBV5-1 and TRBJ2-7; TRBD2 agrees at 13 bases. V was pared by 0 bases and J by 4 bases, with 4 bases of the junction left unmatched. Germline V gene lookup returns CDR1 SGHRS and CDR2 YFSETQ. CDR3 length: 16 residues.

The chain has TRBV18 and TRBJ2-7, with TRBD2 identical over 9 bases. Losses at the gene ends were 6 bases for V and 2 bases for J; bases not matched to a gene: 8. This CDR3 comprises 15 residues. Germline loops: CDR1 KGHSH, CDR2 LQKENI. CDR3 sequence (DNA): TGTGCCAGCTCGCCGCTAGCGGGGACAACCTACGAGCAGTACTTC. Protein: CASSPLAGTTYEQYF. The complete variable domain, with remaining parts taken from reference TRBV18 and TRBJ2-7, reads NAGVMQNPRHLVRRRGQEARLRCSPMKGHSHVYWYRQLPEEGLKFMVYLQKENIIDESGMPKERFSAEFPKEGPSILRIQQVVRGDSAAYFCASSPLAGTTYEQYFGPGTRLTVT.

This clone has just one count. This chain links TRBV27 with TRBJ2-2; D perhaps matches TRBD1 (5 bases). The germline V gene encodes CDR1 MNHEY and CDR2 SMNVEV (reference sequence). This CDR3 has 16 amino acids. Trimming cost V 1 base and J 2 bases, with 11 bases left between them. The CDR3 DNA reads TGTGCCAGCAGTTTATTAACAGGCTTCAACACCGGGGAGCTGTTTTTT. It yields the protein CASSLLTGFNTGELFF.

In this sample, this clone turned up a few times. The chain links TRBV2 to TRBJ2-3, with a tentative D call TRBD2 (5 bases). This CDR3 has 16 residues. Germline-derived CDR1 and CDR2 are SNHLY and FYNNEI. With 3 bases removed from V and 2 bases from J, the gap between germline ends came to 15 bases. CDR3 coding DNA: TGTGCCAGCAGTGATGCTAGCCTCTATTTCACAGATACGCAGTATTTT. Its protein product is CASSDASLYFTDTQYF.

This chain joins TRBV5-1 and TRBJ2-2; D not certain. Germline CDR1 and CDR2: SGHRS and YFSETQ. The CDR3 is 16 amino acids. The ends were cut back, 0 bases at V and 4 bases at J, with 13 bases in the middle. CDR3 DNA sequence: TGCGCCAGCAGCTTGGGACTGCTACCCGGCACCGGGGAGCTGTTTTTT. This encodes CASSLGLLPGTGELFF.

The genes are TRBV19 and TRBJ2-5, with D possibly TRBD2 on 5 matching bases. There are 13 residues in the CDR3. The V and J ends lost 5 bases and 5 bases respectively, with 12 bases between them. Per the germline V gene, CDR1 is LNHDA and CDR2 is SQIVND (reference sequence). CDR3 amino acids: CASSSLGRETQYF. CDR3 DNA sequence: TGTGCCAGTAGTTCACTAGGTCGGGAGACCCAGTACTTC.

The V call is TRBV7-2, the J call TRBJ2-7; 10 bases agree with TRBD2. The germline gives CDR1 SGHTA, CDR2 FQGNSA. V lost 5 bases and J lost 4; bases outside the gene matches: 5. The CDR3 is 14 amino acids. This chain's CDR3 is CASSRGLARYEQYF. For the CDR3, the DNA is TGTGCCAGCAGCCGGGGACTAGCGCGTTACGAGCAGTACTTC.

CDR3 DNA: TGTGCCAGCAGTGCTCCGGAGACAGGGGTCGGGACCCAGTACTTC. As protein: CASSAPETGVGTQYF. This chain links TRBV25-1 with TRBJ2-5; TRBD1 matches 8 bases. The length of the CDR3 is 15 residues. V lost 4 bases and J lost 7; bases outside the gene matches: 11. CDR1 is MGHDK and CDR2 is SYGVNS in the germline V gene.